The TCR beta chain described here comes from a study of CD4+ T cells in melanoma. This clone has just one count. Germline V lookup: CDR1 KGHSH, CDR2 LQKENI. This CDR3 comprises 16 residues. The V end lost 0 bases, the J end lost 0 bases, and 10 bases lay between the germline ends. Sequencing used immunoSEQ multiplex PCR; TCRdb keeps in-frame clones, though not all of them. The data contain about 140,000 clones, over 90% of them singletons. The chain joins TRBV18 to TRBJ2-3, with D possibly being TRBD1 (6 bases). The clonotype comes from a human donor with melanoma. Here the CDR3 reads CASSPPGHSSTDTQYF. CDR3 nucleotide sequence: TGTGCCAGCTCACCACCGGGACATTCAAGCACAGATACGCAGTATTTT.